A selection of T cell receptor beta chains follows, all from one sample in a study of cytomegalovirus exposure and HLA in healthy donors. Clones were read by immunoSEQ multiplex PCR, and TCRdb kept only the in-frame ones, dropping some. The sample consists of about 170,000 clones, roughly 80% of them appearing once. Sequencing was done on a sample of PBMCs. These receptors came from a female donor in good health and CMV-seronegative. Both conserved end residues are part of each CDR3. A D gene is named only where the DNA matches it firmly. Not all rows give a size; the values are once, few, many and, for expanded clones, a class.

d_call j_call v_call clone_size cdr3_nt cdr3_aa
NA TRBJ2-2 TRBV27 NA TGTGCCAGCAGTTCTGCGACTGTCACCGGGGAGCTGTTTTTT CASSSATVTGELFF
NA TRBJ2-7 TRBV7-2 NA TGTGCCAGCAGCTCCAACAGTGGTCCCTACGAGCAGTACTTC CASSSNSGPYEQYF
TRBD2 TRBJ2-7 TRBV30 few TGTGCCTGGAGTATGCAGGGACTAGGGGGCTACGAGCAGTACTTC CAWSMQGLGGYEQYF
NA TRBJ2-1 TRBV7-9 NA TGTGCCAGCAGCCCCGCCCTCGGGGAGGTCGACAATGAGCAGTTCTTC CASSPALGEVDNEQFF
NA TRBJ1-2 TRBV7-5 NA TGTGTCAGAAGCTTAGTGGGAGACAGGTATGGCTACACCTTC CVRSLVGDRYGYTF
NA TRBJ1-1 TRBV6-5 once TGTGCCAGCAGGGGAATAGGGGGAAACACTGAAGCTTTCTTT CASRGIGGNTEAFF
NA TRBJ1-3 TRBV14 NA TGTGCCAGCAGCCAAGAATACACCGCTGGAAACACCATATATTTT CASSQEYTAGNTIYF
NA TRBJ1-4 TRBV4-1 NA TGCGCCAGCAGCCAGGACAGTGAAAAACTGTTTTTT CASSQDSEKLFF
NA TRBJ2-2 TRBV7-3 NA TGTGCCAGCAGCTTCCAGGGCCCCGGGGAGCTGTTTTTT CASSFQGPGELFF
TRBD1 TRBJ1-5 TRBV5-4 NA TGTGCCAGCAGCTCAGGGGGTTCGGGCAATCAGCCCCAGCATTTT CASSSGGSGNQPQHF
NA TRBJ2-7 TRBV6-1 NA TGTGCCAGCAGTCCGGGTTGGAACGAGCAGTACTTC CASSPGWNEQYF
TRBD1 TRBJ1-1 TRBV29-1 few TGCAGCGCCCAAGGACAGGGGGGGATGAACACTGAAGCTTTCTTT CSAQGQGGMNTEAFF
TRBD1 TRBJ1-5 TRBV7-9 NA TGTGCCAGCAGCACCGGGACAGGGCTTAATCAGCCCCAGCATTTT CASSTGTGLNQPQHF
NA TRBJ2-7 TRBV11-3 few TGTGCCAGCAGCTACGGGGGAGCCAACGAGCAGTACTTC CASSYGGANEQYF
NA TRBJ1-1 TRBV30 NA TGTGCCTGGAGTCGGGGGGAGGGGGATTATACTGAAGCTTTCTTT CAWSRGEGDYTEAFF
NA TRBJ2-6 TRBV7-3 NA TGTGCCAGCAGCTTCCGACAACAGGGTTCCGGGGCCAACGTCCTGACTTTC CASSFRQQGSGANVLTF
TRBD2 TRBJ2-3 TRBV30 few TGTGCCTGGAGTGTAAGCGGGGGCGTTGATACGCAGTATTTT CAWSVSGGVDTQYF
NA TRBJ1-2 TRBV7-3 NA TGTGCCAGCAGCGTCGGGACATACCGAGATGGCTACACCTTC CASSVGTYRDGYTF
NA TRBJ1-1 TRBV13 NA TGTGCCAGCAGCTTACAGGGCGCTGAAGCTTTCTTT CASSLQGAEAFF
NA TRBJ2-5 TRBV27 NA TGTGCCAGCAGCGGTGCGAACCAAGAGACCCAGTACTTC CASSGANQETQYF
NA TRBJ1-6 TRBV30 once TGTGCCTGCCGTTCGGGGGTAGCGGGCTATAATTCACCCCTCCACTTT CACRSGVAGYNSPLHF
TRBD2 TRBJ2-2 TRBV7-3 NA TGTGCCAGCTCCACGCCAGCGGGGGATAACACCGGGGAGCTGTTTTTT CASSTPAGDNTGELFF
TRBD1 TRBJ2-3 TRBV27 NA TGTGCCAGCAGTCGTCGACAGGGTACCACAGATACGCAGTATTTT CASSRRQGTTDTQYF
NA TRBJ1-3 TRBV5-1 few TGCGCCAGCCGACCTGGACAGTATAATGGAAACACCATATATTTT CASRPGQYNGNTIYF
TRBD1 TRBJ1-1 TRBV7-2 NA TGTGCCAGCAGCTTAATAAGGGTCCAGACAGGGGTTGAAGCTTTCTTT CASSLIRVQTGVEAFF
NA TRBJ2-1 TRBV27 NA TGTGCCAGCAGTCTTCACAATGAGCAGTTCTTC CASSLHNEQFF
NA TRBJ1-1 TRBV7-2 NA TGTGCCAGCGGGGGCAGGACGAACACTGAAGCTTTCTTT CASGGRTNTEAFF
NA TRBJ1-2 TRBV28 few TGTGCCAGCAGTTTAGAATCTGGGCTGCGTGGCTACACCTTC CASSLESGLRGYTF
TRBD1 TRBJ2-5 TRBV5-1 NA TGCGCCAGCAGCTATCCACGAACTGACAGGGGAGGTGAAAAGACCCAGTACTTC CASSYPRTDRGGEKTQYF
TRBD2 TRBJ2-5 TRBV7-2 NA TGTGCCAGCAGCTTAACGAGCGGGGGGGCTGAGACCCAGTACTTC CASSLTSGGAETQYF
TRBD2 TRBJ2-3 TRBV7-3 few TGTGCCAGCAGTCTCCCGGGAGGCGATACGCAGTATTTT CASSLPGGDTQYF
NA TRBJ1-6 TRBV10-3 NA TGTGCCATCAGTGAGTCGGTCGGGTTTCAAAATAATTCACCCCTCCACTTT CAISESVGFQNNSPLHF
NA TRBJ2-4 TRBV7-9 NA TGTGCCAGCAGCTTAGCAGGGGCCGGTAAAAACATTCAGTACTTC CASSLAGAGKNIQYF
NA TRBJ2-1 TRBV4-3 NA TGCGCCAGCAGCCAAGAGACGGGGGGCATCCACAATGAGCAGTTCTTC CASSQETGGIHNEQFF
TRBD1 TRBJ1-1 TRBV5-1 NA TGCGCCAGCAGCTTGGGGAAGGGGGCTGGGAGCACTGAAGCTTTCTTT CASSLGKGAGSTEAFF
NA TRBJ2-7 TRBV5-4 NA TGTGCCAGCAGCTTCCAGGGCAGGGGTCCCTACGAGCAGTACTTC CASSFQGRGPYEQYF
NA TRBJ2-2 TRBV4-2 few TGTGCCAGCAGCCAGGCCCAAGGTGCAGGGTCGTTTGGGGAGCTGTTTTTT CASSQAQGAGSFGELFF
TRBD2 TRBJ2-2 TRBV5-1 NA TGCGCCAGCAGCTTGTTCTCTCTAGCGGGAGTATATACCGGGGAGCTGTTTTTT CASSLFSLAGVYTGELFF
TRBD1 TRBJ1-3 TRBV19 once TGTGCCAGTATGGACAGGGCACATGGAAACACCATATATTTT CASMDRAHGNTIYF
NA TRBJ2-1 TRBV7-2 NA TGTGCCAGCAGCCCCCCCAGGTGGGCGGGTGAGCAGTTCTTC CASSPPRWAGEQFF